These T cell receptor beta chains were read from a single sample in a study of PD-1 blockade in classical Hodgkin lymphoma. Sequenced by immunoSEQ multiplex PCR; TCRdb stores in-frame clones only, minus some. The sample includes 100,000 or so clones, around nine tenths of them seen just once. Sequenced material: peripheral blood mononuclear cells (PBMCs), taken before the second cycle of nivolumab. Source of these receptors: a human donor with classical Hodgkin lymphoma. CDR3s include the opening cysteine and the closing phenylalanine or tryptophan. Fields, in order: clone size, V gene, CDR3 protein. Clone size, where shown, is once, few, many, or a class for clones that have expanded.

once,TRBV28,CASSLLAGESSYNEQFF
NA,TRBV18,CASSPDYGTGYGYTF
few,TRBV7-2,CASSLSAGTTYGYTF
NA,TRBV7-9,CASRDGRDRAYEQYF
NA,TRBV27,CASSLSQGFTDTQYF
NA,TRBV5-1,CASSLRDGGANVLTF
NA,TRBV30,CAWSVGGTGHYEQYF
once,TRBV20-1,CSARRDTEAFF
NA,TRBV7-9,CASSLFASENYGYTF
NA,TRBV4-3,CASSQAATGNQPQHF
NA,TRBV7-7,CASSLLVFQETQYF
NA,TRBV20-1,CSVWDYNEQFF
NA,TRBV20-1,CSASPNYGYTF
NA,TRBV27,CASGRVGHSYEQYF
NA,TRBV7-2,CASSLVRTSGNTIYF
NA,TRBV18,CASSPPQGPGTDTQYF
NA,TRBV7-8,CASSLIQGNTEAFF
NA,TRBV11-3,CASSTQGADTEAFF
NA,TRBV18,CASSSQGRTDTQYF
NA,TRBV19,CASSPRDRGRNQPQHF